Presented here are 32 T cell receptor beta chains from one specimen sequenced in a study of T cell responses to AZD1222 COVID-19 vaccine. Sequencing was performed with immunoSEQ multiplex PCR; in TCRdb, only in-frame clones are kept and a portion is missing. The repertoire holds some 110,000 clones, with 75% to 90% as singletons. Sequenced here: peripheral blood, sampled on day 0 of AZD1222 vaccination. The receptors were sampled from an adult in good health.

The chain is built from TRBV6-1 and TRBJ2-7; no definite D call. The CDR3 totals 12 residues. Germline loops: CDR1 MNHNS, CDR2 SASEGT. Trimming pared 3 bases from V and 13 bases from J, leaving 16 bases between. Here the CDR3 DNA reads TGTGCCAGCAGTGATGGACCGCTACGTTTTTACTTC. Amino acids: CASSDGPLRFYF.

The CDR3 region has the DNA TGTGCCAGCAGTTCTGACAGGGCTTATAGCAATCAGCCCCAGCATTTT. It specifies CASSSDRAYSNQPQHF. The chain couples TRBV2 to TRBJ1-5; 7 positions agree with TRBD1. CDR1 is SNHLY, CDR2 FYNNEI, per germline. V was pared by 5 bases and J by 0 bases, with 7 bases of the junction left unmatched. This CDR3 has 16 amino acids.

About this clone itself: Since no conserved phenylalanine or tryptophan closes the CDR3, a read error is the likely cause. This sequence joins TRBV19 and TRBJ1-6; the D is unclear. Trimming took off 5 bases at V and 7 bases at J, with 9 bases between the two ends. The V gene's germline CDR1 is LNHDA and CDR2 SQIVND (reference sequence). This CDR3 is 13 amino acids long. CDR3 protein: CASSDYRNSPLHL. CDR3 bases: TGTGCCAGTAGTGATTACCGGAATTCACCCCTCCACCTT.

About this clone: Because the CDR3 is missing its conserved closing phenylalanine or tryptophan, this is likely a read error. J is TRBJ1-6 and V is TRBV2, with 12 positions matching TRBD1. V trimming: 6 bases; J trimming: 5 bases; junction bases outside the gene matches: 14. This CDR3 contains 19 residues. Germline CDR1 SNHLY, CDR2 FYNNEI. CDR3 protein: CASSRPGQGAGGDNSPLHL. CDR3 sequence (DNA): TGTGCCAGCAGCAGACCGGGACAGGGGGCGGGAGGGGATAATTCACCCCTCCACCTT.

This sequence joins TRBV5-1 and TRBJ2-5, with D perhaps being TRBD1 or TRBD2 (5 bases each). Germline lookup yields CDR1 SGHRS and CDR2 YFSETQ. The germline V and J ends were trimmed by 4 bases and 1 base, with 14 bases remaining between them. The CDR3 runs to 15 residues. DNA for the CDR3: TGCGCCAGCAGCGGGGCGGGCGGCTCCCAAGAGACCCAGTACTTC. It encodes CASSGAGGSQETQYF.

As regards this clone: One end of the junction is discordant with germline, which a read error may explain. The chain's CDR3 is CASSQGSGTCHF. DNA for the CDR3: TGCGCCAGCAGCCAAGGGTCCGGGACTTGCCACTTC. The V and J genes are TRBV4-1 and TRBJ2-4; a weak D match, TRBD2 (6 bases). The CDR3 sequence is 12 residues long. The germline V gene encodes CDR1 MGHRA and CDR2 YSYEKL.

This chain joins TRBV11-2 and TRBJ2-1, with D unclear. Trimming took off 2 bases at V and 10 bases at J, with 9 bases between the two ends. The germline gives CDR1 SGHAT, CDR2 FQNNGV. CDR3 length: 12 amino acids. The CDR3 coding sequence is TGTGCCAGCAGCTTACAGTTCCCCGAGCAGTTCTTC. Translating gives CASSLQFPEQFF. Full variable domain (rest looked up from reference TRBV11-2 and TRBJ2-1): EAGVAQSPRYKIIEKRQSVAFWCNPISGHATLYWYQQILGQGPKLLIQFQNNGVVDDSQLPKDRFSAERLKGVDSTLKIQPAKLEDSAVYLCASSLQFPEQFFGPGTRLTVL.

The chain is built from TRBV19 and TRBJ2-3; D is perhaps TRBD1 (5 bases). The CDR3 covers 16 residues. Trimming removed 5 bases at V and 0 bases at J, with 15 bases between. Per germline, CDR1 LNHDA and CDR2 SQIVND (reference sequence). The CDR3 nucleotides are TGTGCCAGTAGTGTTCAGGGTGGCCGCAGCACAGATACGCAGTATTTT. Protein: CASSVQGGRSTDTQYF. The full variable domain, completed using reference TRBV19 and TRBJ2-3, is DGGITQSPKYLFRKEGQNVTLSCEQNLNHDAMYWYRQDPGQGLRLIYYSQIVNDFQKGDIAEGYSVSREKKESFPLTVTSAQKNPTAFYLCASSVQGGRSTDTQYFGPGTRLTVL.

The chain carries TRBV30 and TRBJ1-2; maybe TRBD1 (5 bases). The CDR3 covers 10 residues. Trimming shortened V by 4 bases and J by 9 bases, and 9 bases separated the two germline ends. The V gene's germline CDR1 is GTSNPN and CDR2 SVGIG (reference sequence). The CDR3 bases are TGTGCCTGGATGGGGGTTCGCTACACCTTC. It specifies CAWMGVRYTF.

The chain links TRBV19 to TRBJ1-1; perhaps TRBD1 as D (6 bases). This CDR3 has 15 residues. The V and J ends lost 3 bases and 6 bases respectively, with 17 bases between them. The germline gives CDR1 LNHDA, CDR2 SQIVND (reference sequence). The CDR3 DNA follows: TGTGCCAGTAGTATGTGGCAGGGGCTAGAACCTGAAGCTTTCTTT. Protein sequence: CASSMWQGLEPEAFF.

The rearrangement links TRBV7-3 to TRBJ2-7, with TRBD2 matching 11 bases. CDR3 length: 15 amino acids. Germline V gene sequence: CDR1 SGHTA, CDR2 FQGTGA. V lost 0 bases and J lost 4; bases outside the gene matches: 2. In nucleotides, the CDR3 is TGTGCCAGCAGCTTAACGGCTAGCGGGAGGTACGAGCAGTACTTC. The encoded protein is CASSLTASGRYEQYF.

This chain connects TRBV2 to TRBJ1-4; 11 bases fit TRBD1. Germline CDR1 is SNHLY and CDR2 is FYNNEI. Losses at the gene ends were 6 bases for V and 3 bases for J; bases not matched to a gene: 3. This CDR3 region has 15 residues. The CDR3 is CASRDRGLANEKLFF. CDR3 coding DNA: TGTGCCAGCAGGGACAGGGGGCTTGCTAATGAAAAACTGTTTTTT.

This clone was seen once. CDR3 protein: CAISLRDSHMNTEAFF. The CDR3, as DNA: TGTGCCATCAGCCTCCGGGACAGCCACATGAACACTGAAGCTTTCTTT. This sequence joins TRBV10-3 and TRBJ1-1; 7 bases align to TRBD1. Germline lookup yields CDR1 ENHRY and CDR2 SYGVKD. The CDR3 is 16 amino acids. The trim removed 6 bases at V and 0 bases at J, leaving 10 bases unmatched.

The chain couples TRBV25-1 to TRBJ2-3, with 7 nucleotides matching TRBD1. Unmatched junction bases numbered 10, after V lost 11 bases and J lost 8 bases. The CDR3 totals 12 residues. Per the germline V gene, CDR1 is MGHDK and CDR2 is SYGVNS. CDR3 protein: CAANRGEGTQYF. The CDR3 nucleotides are TGTGCCGCGAACAGGGGAGAAGGTACGCAGTATTTT. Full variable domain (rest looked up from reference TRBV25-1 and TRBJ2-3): EADIYQTPRYLVIGTGKKITLECSQTMGHDKMYWYQQDPGMELHLIHYSYGVNSTEKGDLSSESTVSRIRTEHFPLTLESARPSHTSQYLCAANRGEGTQYFGPGTRLTVL.

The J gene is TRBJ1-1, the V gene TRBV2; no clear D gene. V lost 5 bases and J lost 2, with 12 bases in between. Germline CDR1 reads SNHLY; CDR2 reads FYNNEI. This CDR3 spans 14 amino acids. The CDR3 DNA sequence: TGTGCCAGCAGTCTTCGTCGGGAAAACACTGAAGCTTTCTTT. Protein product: CASSLRRENTEAFF.

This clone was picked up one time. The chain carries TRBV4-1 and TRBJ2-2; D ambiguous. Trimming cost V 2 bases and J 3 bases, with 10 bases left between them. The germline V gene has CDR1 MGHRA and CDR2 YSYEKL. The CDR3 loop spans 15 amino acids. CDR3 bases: TGCGCCAGCAGCCAACCGTGGACCGACACCGGGGAGCTGTTTTTT. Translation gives CASSQPWTDTGELFF.

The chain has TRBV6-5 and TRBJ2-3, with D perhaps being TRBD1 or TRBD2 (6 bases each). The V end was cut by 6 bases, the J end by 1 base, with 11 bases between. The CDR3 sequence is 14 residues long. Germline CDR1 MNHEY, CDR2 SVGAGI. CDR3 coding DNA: TGTGCCAGCAGCCGTGGGGGGCGCACAGATACGCAGTATTTT. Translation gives CASSRGGRTDTQYF.

The DNA for the CDR3 is TGTGCCAGCAGCCAAGATATGGGGCAGTTAATGAACACTGAAGCTTTCTTT. Translated: CASSQDMGQLMNTEAFF. The chain joins TRBV3-1 (or the pseudogene TRBV3-2) to TRBJ1-1, with D possibly TRBD1 on 5 matching bases. CDR3 length equals 17 residues. Trimming pared 0 bases from V and 0 bases from J, leaving 14 bases between. In germline, CDR1 is LGHDT, CDR2 YNNKEL (reference sequence).

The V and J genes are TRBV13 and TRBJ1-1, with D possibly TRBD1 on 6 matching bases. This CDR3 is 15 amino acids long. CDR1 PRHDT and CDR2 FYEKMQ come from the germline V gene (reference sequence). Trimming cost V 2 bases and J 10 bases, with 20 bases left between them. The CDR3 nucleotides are TGTGCCAGCAGCTTAACGCCAGGGGCCGGATCGGGAGCTTTCTTT. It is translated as CASSLTPGAGSGAFF.

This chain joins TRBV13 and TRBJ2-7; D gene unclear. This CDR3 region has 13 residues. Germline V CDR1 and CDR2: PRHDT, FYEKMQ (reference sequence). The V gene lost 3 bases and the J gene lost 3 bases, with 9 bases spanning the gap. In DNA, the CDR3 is TGTGCCAGCAGCTTGGGCAGCAGCTACGAGCAGTACTTC. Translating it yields CASSLGSSYEQYF. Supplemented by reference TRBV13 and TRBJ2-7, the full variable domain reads AAGVIQSPRHLIKEKRETATLKCYPIPRHDTVYWYQQGPGQDPQFLISFYEKMQSDKGSIPDRFSAQQFSDYHSELNMSSLELGDSALYFCASSLGSSYEQYFGPGTRLTVT.

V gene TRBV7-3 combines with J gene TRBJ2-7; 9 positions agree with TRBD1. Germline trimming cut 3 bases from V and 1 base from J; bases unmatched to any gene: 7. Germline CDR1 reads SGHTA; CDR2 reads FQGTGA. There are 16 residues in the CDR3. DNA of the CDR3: TGTGCCAGCAGCTTGACAGGGGGGGCATTATCCTACGAGCAGTACTTC. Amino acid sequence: CASSLTGGALSYEQYF.

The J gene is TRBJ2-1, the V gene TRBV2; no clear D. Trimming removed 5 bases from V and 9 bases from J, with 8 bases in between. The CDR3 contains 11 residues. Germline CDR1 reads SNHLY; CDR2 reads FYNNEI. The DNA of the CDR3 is TGTGCCAGCAGTTTAGAGTTTGAGCAGTTCTTC. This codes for CASSLEFEQFF.

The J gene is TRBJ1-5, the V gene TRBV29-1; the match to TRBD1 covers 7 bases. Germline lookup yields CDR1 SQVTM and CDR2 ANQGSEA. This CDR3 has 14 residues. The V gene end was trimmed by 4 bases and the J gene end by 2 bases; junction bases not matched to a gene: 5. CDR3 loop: CSVAGQEGNQPQHF. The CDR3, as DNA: TGCAGCGTTGCAGGACAGGAAGGCAATCAGCCCCAGCATTTT. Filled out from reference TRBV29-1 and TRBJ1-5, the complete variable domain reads SAVISQKPSRDICQRGTSLTIQCQVDSQVTMMFWYRQQPGQSLTLIATANQGSEATYESGFVIDKFPISRPNLTFSTLTVSNMSPEDSSIYLCSVAGQEGNQPQHFGDGTRLSIL.

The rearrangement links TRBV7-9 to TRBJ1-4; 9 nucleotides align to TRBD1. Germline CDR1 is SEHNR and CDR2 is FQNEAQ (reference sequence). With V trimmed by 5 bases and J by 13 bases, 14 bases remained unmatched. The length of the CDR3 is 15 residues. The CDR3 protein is CASSMWDRATGGLFF. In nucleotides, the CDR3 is TGTGCCAGCAGCATGTGGGACAGGGCGACGGGTGGACTGTTTTTT.

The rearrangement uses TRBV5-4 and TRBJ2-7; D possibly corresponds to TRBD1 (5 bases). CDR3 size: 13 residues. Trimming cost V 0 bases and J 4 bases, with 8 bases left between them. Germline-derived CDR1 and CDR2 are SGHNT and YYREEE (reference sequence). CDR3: CASSLAQGYEQYF. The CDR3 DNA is TGTGCCAGCAGCTTGGCCCAGGGTTACGAGCAGTACTTC.

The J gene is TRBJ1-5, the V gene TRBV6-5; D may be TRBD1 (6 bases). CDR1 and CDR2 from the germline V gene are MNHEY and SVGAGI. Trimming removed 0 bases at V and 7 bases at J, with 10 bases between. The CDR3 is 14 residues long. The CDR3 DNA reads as TGTGCCAGCAGTTACTCACAGGGCTTGCAGCCCCAGCATTTT. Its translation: CASSYSQGLQPQHF.

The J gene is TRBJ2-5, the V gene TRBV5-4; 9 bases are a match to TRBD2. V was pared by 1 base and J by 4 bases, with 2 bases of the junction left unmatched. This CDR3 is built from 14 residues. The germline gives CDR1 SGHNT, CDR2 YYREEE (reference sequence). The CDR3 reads CASSLKTSGETQYF. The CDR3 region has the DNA TGTGCCAGCAGCTTGAAGACTAGCGGAGAGACCCAGTACTTC.

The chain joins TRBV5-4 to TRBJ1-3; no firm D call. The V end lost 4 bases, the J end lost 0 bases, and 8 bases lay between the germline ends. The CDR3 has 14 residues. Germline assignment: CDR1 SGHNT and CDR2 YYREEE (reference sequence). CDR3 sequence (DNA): TGTGCCAGCAGCCCTGGCGGCTCTGGAAACACCATATATTTT. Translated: CASSPGGSGNTIYF.

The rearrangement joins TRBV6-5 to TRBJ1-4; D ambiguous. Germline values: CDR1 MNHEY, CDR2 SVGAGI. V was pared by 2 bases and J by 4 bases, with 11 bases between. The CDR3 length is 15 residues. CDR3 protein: CASSYIDSVNEKLFF. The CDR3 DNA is TGTGCCAGCAGTTACATAGATTCAGTTAATGAAAAACTGTTTTTT.

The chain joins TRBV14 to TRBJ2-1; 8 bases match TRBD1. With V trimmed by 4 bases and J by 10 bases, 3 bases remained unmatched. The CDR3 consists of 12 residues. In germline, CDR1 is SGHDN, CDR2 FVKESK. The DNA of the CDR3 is TGTGCCAGCAGCCCGAGGGACAGGGAGCAGTTCTTC. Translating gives CASSPRDREQFF.

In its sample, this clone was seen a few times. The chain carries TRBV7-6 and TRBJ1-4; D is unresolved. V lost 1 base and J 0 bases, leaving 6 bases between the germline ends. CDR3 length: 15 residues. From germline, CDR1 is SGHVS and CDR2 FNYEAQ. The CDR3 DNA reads TGTGCCAGCAGCTTAGGCCGCGCAACTAATGAAAAACTGTTTTTT. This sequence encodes CASSLGRATNEKLFF.

The CDR3: CASSPTGVVEQYF. The CDR3 DNA reads TGTGCCAGCAGCCCAACAGGGGTGGTCGAGCAGTACTTC. The chain joins TRBV3-1 (or the pseudogene TRBV3-2) to TRBJ2-7; 7 positions agree with TRBD1. The V gene's germline CDR1 is LGHDT and CDR2 YNNKEL (reference sequence). There are 13 residues in the CDR3. The V and J ends lost 4 bases and 6 bases, in that order; junction bases with no gene match: 6.